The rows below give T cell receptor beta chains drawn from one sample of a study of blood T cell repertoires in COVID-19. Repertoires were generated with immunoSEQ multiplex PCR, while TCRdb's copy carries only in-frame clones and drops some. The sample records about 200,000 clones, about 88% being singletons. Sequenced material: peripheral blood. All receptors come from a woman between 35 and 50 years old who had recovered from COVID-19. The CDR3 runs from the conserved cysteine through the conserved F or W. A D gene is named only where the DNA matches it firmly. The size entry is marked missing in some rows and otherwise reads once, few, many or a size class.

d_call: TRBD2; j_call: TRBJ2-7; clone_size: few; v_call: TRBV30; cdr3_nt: TGTGCCTGGACTAGCGGCTCCTACGAGCAGTACTTC; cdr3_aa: CAWTSGSYEQYF
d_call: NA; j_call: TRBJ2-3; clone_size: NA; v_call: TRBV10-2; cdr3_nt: TGCGCCAGCAGCCGAACCCCAGGGTCAGATACGCAGTATTTT; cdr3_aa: CASSRTPGSDTQYF
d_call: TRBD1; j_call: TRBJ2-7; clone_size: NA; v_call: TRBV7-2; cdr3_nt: TGTGCCAGCAGCGCACCGGGACAGGGGATATACGAGCAGTACTTC; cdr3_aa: CASSAPGQGIYEQYF
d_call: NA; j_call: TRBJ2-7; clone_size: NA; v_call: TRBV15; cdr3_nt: TGTGCCACCAGCAGAGATCCGGGGGACTTCCTACACGAGCAGTACTTC; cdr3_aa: CATSRDPGDFLHEQYF
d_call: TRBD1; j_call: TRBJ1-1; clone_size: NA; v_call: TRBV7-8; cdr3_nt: TGTGCCAGCAGCCGAGACAGGGTGGGCATGAACACTGAAGCTTTCTTT; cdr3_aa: CASSRDRVGMNTEAFF
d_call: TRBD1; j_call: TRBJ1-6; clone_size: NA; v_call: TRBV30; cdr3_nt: TGTGCCTGGAGTGTACGGGCAACAGGGGATAATTCACCCCTCCACTTT; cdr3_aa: CAWSVRATGDNSPLHF
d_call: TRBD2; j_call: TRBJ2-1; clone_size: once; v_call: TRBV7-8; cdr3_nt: TGTGCCAGCAGCTCCCGACTAGCGGGGCGGATCCGAAAGTCTGAGCAGTTCTTC; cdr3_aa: CASSSRLAGRIRKSEQFF
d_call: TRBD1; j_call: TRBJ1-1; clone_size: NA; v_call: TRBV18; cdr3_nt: TGTGCCAGCTCACCGGGACAGCTGAACACTGAAGCTTTCTTT; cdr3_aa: CASSPGQLNTEAFF
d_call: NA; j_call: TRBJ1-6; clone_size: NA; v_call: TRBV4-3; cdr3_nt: TGCGCCAGCAGCCACTCAGGGAATTCACCCCTCCACTTT; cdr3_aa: CASSHSGNSPLHF
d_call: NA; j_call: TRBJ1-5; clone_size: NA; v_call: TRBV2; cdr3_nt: TGTGCCAGCAGTGTCGACAGAAATCAGCCCCAGCATTTT; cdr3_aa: CASSVDRNQPQHF
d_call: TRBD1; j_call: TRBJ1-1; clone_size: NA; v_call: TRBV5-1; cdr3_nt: TGCGCCAGCAGCTTGGCAGGGACAGGGGCCGGAAAGAACACTGAAGCTTTCTTT; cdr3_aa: CASSLAGTGAGKNTEAFF
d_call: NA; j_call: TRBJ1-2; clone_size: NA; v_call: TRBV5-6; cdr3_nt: TGTGCCAGCAGCTCCCTTGACAGGTCTAAGGGCTACACCTTC; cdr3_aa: CASSSLDRSKGYTF
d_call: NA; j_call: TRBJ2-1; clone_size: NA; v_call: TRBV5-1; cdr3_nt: TGCGCCAGCAGCTTGGCCGGGGGTGGCCTGGAAGCCAGGGCGGAGCAGTTCTTC; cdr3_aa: CASSLAGGGLEARAEQFF
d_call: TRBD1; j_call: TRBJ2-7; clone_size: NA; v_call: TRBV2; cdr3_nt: TGTGCCAGCAGTGAAGCCAACAGGGGGAAATACGAGCAGTACTTC; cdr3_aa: CASSEANRGKYEQYF
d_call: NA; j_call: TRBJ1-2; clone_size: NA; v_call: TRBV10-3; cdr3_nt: TGTGCCATCGGGCAGGGTACCTATGGCTACACCTTC; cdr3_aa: CAIGQGTYGYTF
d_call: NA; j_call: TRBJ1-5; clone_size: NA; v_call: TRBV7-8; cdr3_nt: TGTGCCAGCAGCTTATTGGGCAGTAATCAGCCCCAGCATTTT; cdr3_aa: CASSLLGSNQPQHF